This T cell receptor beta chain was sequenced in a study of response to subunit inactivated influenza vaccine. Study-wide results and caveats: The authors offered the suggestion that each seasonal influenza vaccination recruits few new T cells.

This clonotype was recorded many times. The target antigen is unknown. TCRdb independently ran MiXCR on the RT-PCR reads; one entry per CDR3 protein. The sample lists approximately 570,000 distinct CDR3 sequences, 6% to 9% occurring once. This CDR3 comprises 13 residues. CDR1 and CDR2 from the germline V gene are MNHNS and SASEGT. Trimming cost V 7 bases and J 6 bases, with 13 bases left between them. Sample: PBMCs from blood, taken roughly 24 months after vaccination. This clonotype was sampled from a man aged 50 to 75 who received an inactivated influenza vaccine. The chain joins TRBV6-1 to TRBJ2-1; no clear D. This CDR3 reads CASTRWGSNEQFF. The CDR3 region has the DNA TGTGCCAGCACCCGGTGGGGTTCCAATGAGCAGTTCTTC.